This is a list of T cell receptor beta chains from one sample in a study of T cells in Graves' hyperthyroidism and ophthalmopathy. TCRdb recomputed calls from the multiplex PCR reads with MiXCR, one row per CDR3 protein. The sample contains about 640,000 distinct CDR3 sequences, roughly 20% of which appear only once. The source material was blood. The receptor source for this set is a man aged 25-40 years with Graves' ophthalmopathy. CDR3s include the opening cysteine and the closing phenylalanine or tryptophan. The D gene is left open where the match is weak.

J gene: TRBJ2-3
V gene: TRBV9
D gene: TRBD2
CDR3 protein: CAIPRLALTDTQYF

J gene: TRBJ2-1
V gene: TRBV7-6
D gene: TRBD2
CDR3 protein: CASSLAGGLFF

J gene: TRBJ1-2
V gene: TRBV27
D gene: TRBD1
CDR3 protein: CASSKTGGPLPGYTF

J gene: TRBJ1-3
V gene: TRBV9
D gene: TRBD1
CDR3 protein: CASSPQGGRVSGNTIYF

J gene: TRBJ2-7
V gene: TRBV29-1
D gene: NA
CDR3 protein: CSAQGNIGEQYF

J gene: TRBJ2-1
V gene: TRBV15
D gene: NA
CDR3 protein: CATSRDQRKGGIEQFF

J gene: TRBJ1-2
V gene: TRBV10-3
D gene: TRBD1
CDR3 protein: CAINEPGQAVYGYTF

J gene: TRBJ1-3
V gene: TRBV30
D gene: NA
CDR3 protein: CAWSGGVPRFSGNTIYF

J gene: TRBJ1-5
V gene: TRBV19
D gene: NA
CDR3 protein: CASSTRGQTLNQPQHF

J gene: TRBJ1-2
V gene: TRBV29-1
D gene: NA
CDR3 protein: CSSRNQPGPYYGYTF

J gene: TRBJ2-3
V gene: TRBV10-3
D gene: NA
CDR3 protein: CAISDGGKTDTQYF

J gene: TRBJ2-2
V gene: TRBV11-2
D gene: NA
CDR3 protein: CASSPIQGHGGELFF

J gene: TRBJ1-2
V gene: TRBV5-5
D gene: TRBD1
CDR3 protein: CASSLVYGTGTPLYGYTF

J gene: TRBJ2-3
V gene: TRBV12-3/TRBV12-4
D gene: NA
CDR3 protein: CASIREHGDTQYF

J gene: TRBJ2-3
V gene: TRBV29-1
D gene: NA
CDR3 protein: CSVGTTSGTDTQYF

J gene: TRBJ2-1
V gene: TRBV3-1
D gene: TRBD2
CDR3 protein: CASSQGKGLAGVDNEQFF

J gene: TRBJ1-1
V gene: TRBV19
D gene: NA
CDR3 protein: CASSKMDSQAFF

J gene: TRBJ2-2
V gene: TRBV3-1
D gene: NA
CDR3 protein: CASSPSERGPGELFF

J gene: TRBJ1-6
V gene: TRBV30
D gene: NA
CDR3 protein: CAWSADQDSPLHF

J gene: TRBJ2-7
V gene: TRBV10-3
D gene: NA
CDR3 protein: CAISESVSGKYEQYF